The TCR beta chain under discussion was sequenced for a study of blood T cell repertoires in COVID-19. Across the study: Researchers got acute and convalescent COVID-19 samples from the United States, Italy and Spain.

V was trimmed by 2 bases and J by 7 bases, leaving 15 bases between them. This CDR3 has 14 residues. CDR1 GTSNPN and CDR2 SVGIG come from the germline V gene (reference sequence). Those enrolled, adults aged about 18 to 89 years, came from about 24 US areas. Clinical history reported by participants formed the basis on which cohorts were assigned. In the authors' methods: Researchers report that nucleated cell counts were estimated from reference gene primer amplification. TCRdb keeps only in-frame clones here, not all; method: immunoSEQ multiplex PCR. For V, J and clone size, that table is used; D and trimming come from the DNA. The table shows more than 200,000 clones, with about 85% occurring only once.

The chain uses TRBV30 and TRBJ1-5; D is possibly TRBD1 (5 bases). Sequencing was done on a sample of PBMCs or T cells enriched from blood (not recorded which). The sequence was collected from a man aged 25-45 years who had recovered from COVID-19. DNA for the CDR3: TGTGCCTGGAGTAGGGAAGGGCAGGGACAGCCCCAGCATTTT. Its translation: CAWSREGQGQPQHF.